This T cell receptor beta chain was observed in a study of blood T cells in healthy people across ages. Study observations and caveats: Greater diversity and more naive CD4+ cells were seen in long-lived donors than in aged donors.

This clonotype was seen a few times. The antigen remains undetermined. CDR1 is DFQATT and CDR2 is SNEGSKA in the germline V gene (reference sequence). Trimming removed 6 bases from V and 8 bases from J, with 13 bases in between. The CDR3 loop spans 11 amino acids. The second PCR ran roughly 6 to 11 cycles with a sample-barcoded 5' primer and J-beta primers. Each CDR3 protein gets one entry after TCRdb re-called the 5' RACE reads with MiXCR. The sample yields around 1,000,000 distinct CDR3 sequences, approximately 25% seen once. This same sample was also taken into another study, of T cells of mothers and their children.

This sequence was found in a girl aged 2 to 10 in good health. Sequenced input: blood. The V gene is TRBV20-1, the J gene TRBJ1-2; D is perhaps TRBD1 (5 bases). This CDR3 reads CSAHRDLGYTF. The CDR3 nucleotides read TGCAGTGCGCATCGGGACTTAGGCTACACCTTC.